This record covers a single T cell receptor (beta chain). Its specificity is not known. Every donor, a Caucasian adult, lived in Nashville, Tennessee. The source of the sample is a study of shared clonotypes between healthy human individuals. Study observations and caveats: Sampling was confined to blood; repertoires within tissues likely differ.

Per germline, CDR1 SGDLS and CDR2 YYNGEE. The CDR3 spans 15 residues. Trimming cost V 0 bases and J 0 bases, with 9 bases left between them. Assay used: immunoSEQ multiplex PCR; TCRdb lists only in-frame clones, some missing. The table lists more than 2 million clones, around 95% of them singletons. Source material: naive CD4+ T cells sorted from blood. As to subset: CD45RA+ positively selected. V and J are TRBV9 and TRBJ1-1; D is unclear. The clonotype was recovered from a young man in good health. CDR3: CASSVGVDMNTEAFF. CDR3 in DNA: TGTGCCAGCAGCGTAGGAGTCGACATGAACACTGAAGCTTTCTTT.